A single sample gave rise to the 18 T cell receptor beta chains below, sequenced in a study of T cells in Graves' hyperthyroidism and ophthalmopathy (dated by TCRdb to 2018 to 2020). Receptor libraries were prepared by multiplex PCR. These reads were obtained on an Illumina HiSeq 2000. Amplification of TCR beta CDR3 regions was carried out from RNA transcripts. The first round of RT-PCR for the TCR CDR3 was performed with the HTBI primer set and the Qiagen OneStep RT-PCR kit. TCRdb applied fastp at Q25 and MiXCR to the public reads, then kept only in-frame beta chains. Identical CDR3 proteins give one entry, which carries the most common genes and DNA. This sample gives approximately 410,000 distinct CDR3 sequences in total; roughly 13% of them show up just once. Around 5.3% of the sample goes to the ten largest clones. Sequenced: blood. These receptors originate from a woman aged 18-30 years with Graves' hyperthyroidism.

At least ten counts were recorded for this clonotype. V gene TRBV24-1 combines with J gene TRBJ2-2; 12 nucleotides line up with TRBD2. This CDR3 is built from 13 residues. The V gene's germline CDR1 is KGHDR and CDR2 SFDVKD. With 3 bases clipped from V and 14 bases from J, the junction kept 3 bases outside the gene matches. The CDR3 DNA follows: TGTGCCACCAGTGATCTGACTAGCGGGAGACTGTTTTTT. It yields the protein CATSDLTSGRLFF.

The rearrangement uses TRBV7-9 and TRBJ1-1; D not certain. V lost 0 bases and J 7 bases, leaving 6 bases between the germline ends. In germline, CDR1 is SEHNR, CDR2 FQNEAQ (reference sequence). The CDR3 extends over 12 amino acids. CDR3 nucleotide sequence: TGTGCCAGCAGCTTAGCGGTGGGTGAAGCTTTCTTT. Its protein product is CASSLAVGEAFF.

This clonotype was picked up a small number of times. The CDR3 end shows no conserved phenylalanine or tryptophan, and so a read error is likely. J is TRBJ2-7 and V is TRBV6-1; the match to TRBD1 covers 9 bases. Germline lookup yields CDR1 MNHNS and CDR2 SASEGT. V lost 5 bases, J lost 0 bases, and 8 bases stayed unmatched. The CDR3 is made up of 16 amino acids. The CDR3 DNA reads as TGTGCCAGCAGTATAACAGGGGGCTCCAGCTCCTACGAGCAGTACCTC. Its translation is CASSITGGSSSYEQYL.

This clonotype was seen repeatedly, ten times or more. The chain joins TRBV28 to TRBJ2-7; 8 bases match TRBD2. Germline assignment: CDR1 MDHEN and CDR2 SYDVKM. The CDR3 sequence is 18 residues long. J gave up 6 bases and V 1 base, and 17 bases lay outside the gene matches. The chain's CDR3 is CASSLSRRLGGRSREQYF. The CDR3 DNA reads as TGTGCCAGCAGTTTATCACGGCGGTTAGGCGGGAGGTCTCGCGAGCAGTACTTC.

This clonotype was detected many times. The chain links TRBV20-1 to TRBJ2-5; 8 nucleotides agree with TRBD2. Germline values: CDR1 DFQATT, CDR2 SNEGSKA (reference sequence). The CDR3 is made up of 14 amino acids. The J segment lost 5 bases and the V segment lost 8 bases, leaving 13 bases of the junction unmatched. The CDR3, as DNA: TGCAGTCTATCAAAAACGGGACTAGTGGAGACCCAGTACTTC. Its protein product is CSLSKTGLVETQYF.

This clonotype appeared a few times. The rearrangement links TRBV28 to TRBJ2-7; 7 bases line up with TRBD2. There are 17 residues in the CDR3. V was pared by 3 bases and J by 3 bases, with 14 bases of the junction left unmatched. The germline V gene has CDR1 MDHEN and CDR2 SYDVKM. In DNA form, the CDR3 reads TGTGCCAGCAGTTTTGTTAAGGTGGCGGGAGAGTACTACGAGCAGTACTTC. It encodes CASSFVKVAGEYYEQYF.

This clonotype has only a few counts. The chain has TRBV27 and TRBJ1-4; no reliable D call. The CDR3 has 13 residues. Trimming left V 6 bases short and J 7 bases short, with 12 bases between. CDR1 MNHEY and CDR2 SMNVEV come from the germline V gene (reference sequence). The CDR3 nucleotides read TGTGCCAGCAGCCCCGGTCGGATTGAAAAACTGTTTTTT. Translated: CASSPGRIEKLFF.

The CDR3 loop is CASSSGDGGAEAFF. The CDR3 nucleotides read TGTGCCAGCAGTTCCGGGGACGGAGGGGCTGAAGCTTTCTTT. This chain connects TRBV6-5 to TRBJ1-1, with TRBD1 as a possible D gene (5 bases). This CDR3 contains 14 residues. CDR1 and CDR2 from the germline V gene are MNHEY and SVGAGI. Trimming left V 4 bases short and J 6 bases short, with 15 bases between.

Concerning this clonotype: A much more abundant neighbour one base away suggests this may be a read error. V usage is TRBV30 and J usage is TRBJ2-7; TRBD2 matches 7 bases. CDR3 size: 13 residues. Germline CDR1 and CDR2: GTSNPN and SVGIG (reference sequence). CDR3 sequence reads: CAWEAGSSCEQYF. The CDR3 DNA sequence: TGTGCCTGGGAAGCGGGGAGCTCCTGCGAGCAGTACTTC.

This clonotype was detected many times. The chain combines TRBV6-1 with TRBJ1-5; D unresolved. Trimming took 5 bases from V and 0 from J, leaving 8 bases between them. The CDR3 runs to 14 residues. CDR1 and CDR2 (germline): MNHNS, SASEGT. The CDR3 spells CASSLKYSNQPQHF. The CDR3 DNA follows: TGTGCCAGCAGTCTCAAGTATAGCAATCAGCCCCAGCATTTT.

This clonotype was observed many times. The CDR3 is CASGGAVQETQYF. CDR3 in DNA: TGTGCGTCGGGGGGGGCGGTCCAAGAGACCCAGTACTTC. This chain links TRBV6-1 with TRBJ2-5, with TRBD2 matching 8 bases. Germline CDR1 and CDR2: MNHNS and SASEGT. The CDR3 length is 13 residues.

This clonotype was observed many times. This chain uses TRBV29-1 with TRBJ1-1; 10 bases match TRBD1. The CDR3 is 15 residues long. The V gene's germline CDR1 is SQVTM and CDR2 ANQGSEA. V shed 4 bases, J shed 2 bases, and the junction held 7 bases outside the gene matches. The CDR3 region has the DNA TGCAGCGTTGGCCCGGGACAGGGGAGAAACACTGAAGCTTTCTTT. It is translated as CSVGPGQGRNTEAFF.

This clonotype was counted many times. The V and J genes are TRBV5-6 and TRBJ2-1; the D gene is possibly TRBD2 (5 bases). The CDR3 spans 15 residues. In germline, CDR1 is SGHDT, CDR2 YYEEEE. With 4 bases removed from V and 4 bases from J, the gap between germline ends came to 15 bases. In nucleotides, the CDR3 is TGTGCCAGCAGCCCCCTGGCTAGCCGGTACAATGAGCAGTTCTTC. Its translation is CASSPLASRYNEQFF. The full variable domain, its missing parts supplied by reference TRBV5-6 and TRBJ2-1, is DAGVTQSPTHLIKTRGQQVTLRCSPKSGHDTVSWYQQALGQGPQFIFQYYEEEERQRGNFPDRFSGHQFPNYSSELNVNALLLGDSALYLCASSPLASRYNEQFFGPGTRLTVL.

This clonotype has a handful of counts. The J gene is TRBJ1-2, the V gene TRBV10-3; D remains ambiguous. Germline V CDR1 and CDR2: ENHRY, SYGVKD. This CDR3 comprises 13 residues. V shed 6 bases and J shed 3 bases, with 11 bases lying between them. The chain's CDR3 is CAISPRVDYGYTF. The DNA for the CDR3 is TGTGCCATCAGCCCAAGGGTGGACTATGGCTACACCTTC.

This clonotype has at least ten counts. V is TRBV7-8 and J is TRBJ2-7; D remains unclear. Deletions cut 5 bases from V and 0 bases from J, with 17 bases between. The CDR3 spans 16 residues. Germline V gene lookup returns CDR1 SGHVS and CDR2 FQNEAQ. CDR3 DNA: TGTGCCAGCAGCCCTACCGCGGCACAGCGCTCCTACGAGCAGTACTTC. Residues: CASSPTAAQRSYEQYF.

This clonotype was picked up many times. The V gene is TRBV7-2, the J gene TRBJ1-4, with D possibly being TRBD1 (5 bases). Trimming stripped 1 base from V and 7 bases from J, with 13 bases between. The CDR3 is 15 residues long. From germline, CDR1 is SGHTA and CDR2 FQGNSA. The CDR3 spells CASSLVQGLSEKLFF. DNA of the CDR3: TGTGCCAGCAGCTTAGTTCAGGGTTTGAGTGAAAAACTGTTTTTT.

Notes on this clonotype: Given a much more abundant clone one base away, this may be a read error. This rearrangement joins TRBV7-2 to TRBJ2-3; maybe TRBD2 (6 bases). With 1 base removed from V and 6 bases from J, the gap between germline ends came to 11 bases. This CDR3 comprises 14 residues. Germline loops: CDR1 SGHTA, CDR2 FQGNSA. CDR3 protein: CASSLDGSMDTQYF. CDR3 DNA sequence: TGTGCCAGCAGCTTAGACGGGAGTATGGATACGCAGTATTTT.

This clonotype has a count of ten or more. The J gene is TRBJ1-2, the V gene TRBV12-5, with TRBD1 identical over 7 bases. V dropped 0 bases and J dropped 0; count of bases not matched to a gene: 4. CDR1 is LGHNT and CDR2 is FRNRAP in the germline V gene. This CDR3 is 16 amino acids long. The CDR3 loop reads CASGLVQGTANYGYTF. As DNA, the CDR3 is TGTGCTAGTGGTTTGGTACAAGGGACAGCTAACTATGGCTACACCTTC.